The 10 T cell receptor beta chains below all came from one sample that was sequenced in a study of cytomegalovirus exposure and HLA in healthy donors (dated 2017 in TCRdb). Library prep was done by the immunoSEQ multiplex PCR assay. For the multiplex PCR, a mixture combining 60 forward primers for TCR Vbeta segments and 13 reverse primers for TCR Jbeta segments was used. TCRdb carries this immuneACCESS record with in-frame sequences only. Its versions omit some clonotypes, under half of them owing to an unresolved V gene in the studies checked, with the rest unexplained. This sample's table carries around 150,000 clones. Over 1% of the sample is in the top ten clones. The specimen sequenced was PBMCs. These receptors were taken from a woman aged 60 to 75 in good health and CMV-seronegative.

The rearrangement joins TRBV5-4 to TRBJ1-1; 7 bases are shared with TRBD1. The CDR3 has 14 residues. The V and J ends lost 2 bases and 5 bases, in that order; junction bases with no gene match: 6. In germline, CDR1 is SGHNT, CDR2 YYREEE (reference sequence). The CDR3 sequence is CASSLTDRVTEAFF. The CDR3 bases are TGTGCCAGCAGCTTAACAGACAGGGTGACTGAAGCTTTCTTT.

The genes are TRBV9 and TRBJ2-1, with D possibly matching TRBD2 (6 bases). V lost 1 base, J lost 2 bases, and 10 bases lay in between. This CDR3 has 15 amino acids. The germline V gene encodes CDR1 SGDLS and CDR2 YYNGEE. The CDR3: CASSVRVAAYNEQFF. As DNA, the CDR3 is TGTGCCAGCAGCGTAAGGGTAGCGGCCTACAATGAGCAGTTCTTC.

This chain joins TRBV2 and TRBJ1-5; 7 nucleotides align to TRBD1. Germline CDR1 SNHLY, CDR2 FYNNEI. The CDR3 covers 15 residues. The junction had 6 bases not matched to a gene; V was cut back by 3 bases and J by 4 bases. CDR3 in amino acids: CASSDRGRGNQPQHF. DNA for the CDR3: TGTGCCAGCAGTGATAGGGGGCGCGGGAATCAGCCCCAGCATTTT. The whole variable domain, remainder taken from reference TRBV2 and TRBJ1-5, is EPEVTQTPSHQVTQMGQEVILRCVPISNHLYFYWYRQILGQKVEFLVSFYNNEISEKSEIFDDQFSVERPDGSNFTLKIRSTKLEDSAMYFCASSDRGRGNQPQHFGDGTRLSIL.

The chain joins TRBV29-1 to TRBJ2-7; 8 nucleotides align to TRBD2. Germline trimming cut 1 base from V and 10 bases from J; bases unmatched to any gene: 9. This CDR3 has 13 residues. Germline CDR1 reads SQVTM; CDR2 reads ANQGSEA. CDR3 loop: CSVEGVAGPGQYF. For the CDR3, the DNA is TGCAGCGTTGAAGGGGTAGCGGGACCAGGTCAGTACTTC.

The chain carries TRBV7-9 and TRBJ2-2; a weak D match, TRBD2 (5 bases). Trimming left V 8 bases short and J 2 bases short, with 18 bases between. CDR1 is SEHNR, CDR2 FQNEAQ, per germline (reference sequence). The CDR3 runs 16 residues. The CDR3 loop is CASLSTSGYNTGELFF. CDR3 coding DNA: TGTGCCAGCCTTTCCACTAGTGGGTATAACACCGGGGAGCTGTTTTTT.

The V and J genes are TRBV5-4 and TRBJ2-2; 10 bases are a match to TRBD1. The germline V gene has CDR1 SGHNT and CDR2 YYREEE (reference sequence). V shed 3 bases and J 5 bases; nucleotides not matched to a gene: 7. This CDR3 comprises 16 residues. The CDR3 sequence is CASSSPPGQGTGELFF. The CDR3 DNA follows: TGTGCCAGCAGCTCCCCCCCGGGACAGGGGACCGGGGAGCTGTTTTTT.

The chain links TRBV27 to TRBJ2-6; D perhaps matches TRBD1 (5 bases). This CDR3 contains 16 residues. Germline V lookup: CDR1 MNHEY, CDR2 SMNVEV (reference sequence). The V gene lost 5 bases and the J gene lost 2 bases, with 13 bases spanning the gap. The CDR3 sequence is CASSPQGDPGANVLTF. In DNA form, the CDR3 reads TGTGCCAGCAGTCCCCAGGGTGACCCTGGGGCCAACGTCCTGACTTTC.

This chain links TRBV5-1 with TRBJ1-2; D is uncertain. The CDR3 sequence is 15 residues long. Deletions cut 4 bases from V and 0 bases from J, with 13 bases between. CDR1 is SGHRS and CDR2 is YFSETQ in the germline V gene. CDR3 nucleotides: TGCGCCAGCAGCGAGAGGTCGGTGACTAACTATGGCTACACCTTC. This codes for CASSERSVTNYGYTF.

V gene TRBV2 combines with J gene TRBJ2-1; D not resolved. Germline V lookup: CDR1 SNHLY, CDR2 FYNNEI. The CDR3 loop spans 13 amino acids. The ends were cut back, 4 bases at V and 8 bases at J, with 12 bases in the middle. The CDR3 nucleotides read TGTGCCAGCAGTGTCCTAATTTTGCATGAGCAGTTCTTC. Amino acids: CASSVLILHEQFF.

The J gene is TRBJ1-5, the V gene TRBV7-9; 7 bases are a match to TRBD1. Germline lookup yields CDR1 SEHNR and CDR2 FQNEAQ (reference sequence). The V segment lost 3 bases and the J segment 5 bases; nucleotides outside the gene matches: 1. The CDR3 has 13 residues. The CDR3 sequence is CASSFRGDQPQHF. The CDR3 bases are TGTGCCAGCAGCTTCAGGGGGGATCAGCCCCAGCATTTT.